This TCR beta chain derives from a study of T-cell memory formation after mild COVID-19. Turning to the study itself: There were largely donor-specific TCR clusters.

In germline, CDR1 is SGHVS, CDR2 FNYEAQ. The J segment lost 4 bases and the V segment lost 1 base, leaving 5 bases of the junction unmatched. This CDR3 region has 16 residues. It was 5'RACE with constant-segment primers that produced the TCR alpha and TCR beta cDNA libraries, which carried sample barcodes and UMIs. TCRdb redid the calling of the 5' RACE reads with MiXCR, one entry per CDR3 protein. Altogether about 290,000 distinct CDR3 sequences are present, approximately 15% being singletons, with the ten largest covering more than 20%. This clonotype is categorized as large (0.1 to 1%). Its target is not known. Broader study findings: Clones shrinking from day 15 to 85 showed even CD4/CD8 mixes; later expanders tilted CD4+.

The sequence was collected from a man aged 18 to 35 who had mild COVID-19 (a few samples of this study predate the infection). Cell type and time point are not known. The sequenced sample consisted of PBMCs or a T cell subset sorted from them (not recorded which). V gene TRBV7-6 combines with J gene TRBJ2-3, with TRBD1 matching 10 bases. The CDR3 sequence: CASSLEGDRGSDTQYF. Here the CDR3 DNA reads TGTGCCAGCAGCTTAGAAGGGGACAGGGGTTCAGATACGCAGTATTTT.